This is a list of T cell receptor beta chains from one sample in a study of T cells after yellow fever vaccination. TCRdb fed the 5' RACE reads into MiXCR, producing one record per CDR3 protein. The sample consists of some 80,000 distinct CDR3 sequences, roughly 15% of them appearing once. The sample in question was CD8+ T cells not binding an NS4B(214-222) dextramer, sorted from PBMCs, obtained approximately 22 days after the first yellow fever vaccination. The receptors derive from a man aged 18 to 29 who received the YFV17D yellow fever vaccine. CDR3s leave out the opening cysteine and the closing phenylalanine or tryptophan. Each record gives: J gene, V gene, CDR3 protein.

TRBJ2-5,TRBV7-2,ASSSRYQETQY
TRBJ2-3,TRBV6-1,ASSPLRRGSTDTQY
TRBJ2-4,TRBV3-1,ASSPPSGGNIQY
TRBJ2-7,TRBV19,ASRAGLSSYEQY
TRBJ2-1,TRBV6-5,ASSYSRTSVHNEQF
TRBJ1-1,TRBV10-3,ATSSGAEAF
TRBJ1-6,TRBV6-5,ASYTGWSPLH
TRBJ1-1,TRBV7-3,ASRDGENTEAF
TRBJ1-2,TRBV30,AWRDRGNYGYT
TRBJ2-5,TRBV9,ASSVFGGKETQY
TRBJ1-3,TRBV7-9,ASSLAPGIRNTIY
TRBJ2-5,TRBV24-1,ATSDWGRETQY
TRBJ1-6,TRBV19,ASSMNRLHNSPLH
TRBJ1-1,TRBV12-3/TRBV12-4,ASKFMNTEAF
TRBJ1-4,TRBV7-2,ASRFGTAATNEKLF
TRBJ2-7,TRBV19,ASSGGQFRGDYEQY